This note documents a single T cell receptor beta chain sequence. Its antigen is unidentified. An end of the junction does not agree with germline; a read error may underlie this. The PBMCs studied were ones that came from roughly 11 ml fresh peripheral blood. CDR1 and CDR2 from the germline V gene are DFQATT and SNEGSKA (reference sequence). The CDR3 is 12 amino acids. TCR beta CDR3 regions were amplified from RNA transcripts. HTBI primers were employed in a first-round RT-PCR of the TCR CDR3. TCRdb analysed the multiplex PCR reads with MiXCR anew, one entry per CDR3 protein. Of some 550,000 distinct CDR3 sequences listed, around 15% are singletons. This sample is drawn from a study of T cells in Graves' hyperthyroidism and ophthalmopathy. About the research overall: It was at initial diagnosis, before any treatment, that peripheral blood was collected.

General study results and limits: Blood also showed most of the thyroid clonotypes that were expanded above 0.001. Researchers report that a 13 V-J model separated ophthalmopathy from stable hyperthyroidism.

The clonotype was recovered from a woman between 40 and 50 years old with Graves' ophthalmopathy. What was sequenced was blood. The chain couples TRBV20-1 to TRBJ1-1; no clear D. The CDR3 here is CSASRQNTETFF. CDR3 coding DNA: TGCAGTGCTAGTCGGCAGAACACTGAAACTTTCTTT.